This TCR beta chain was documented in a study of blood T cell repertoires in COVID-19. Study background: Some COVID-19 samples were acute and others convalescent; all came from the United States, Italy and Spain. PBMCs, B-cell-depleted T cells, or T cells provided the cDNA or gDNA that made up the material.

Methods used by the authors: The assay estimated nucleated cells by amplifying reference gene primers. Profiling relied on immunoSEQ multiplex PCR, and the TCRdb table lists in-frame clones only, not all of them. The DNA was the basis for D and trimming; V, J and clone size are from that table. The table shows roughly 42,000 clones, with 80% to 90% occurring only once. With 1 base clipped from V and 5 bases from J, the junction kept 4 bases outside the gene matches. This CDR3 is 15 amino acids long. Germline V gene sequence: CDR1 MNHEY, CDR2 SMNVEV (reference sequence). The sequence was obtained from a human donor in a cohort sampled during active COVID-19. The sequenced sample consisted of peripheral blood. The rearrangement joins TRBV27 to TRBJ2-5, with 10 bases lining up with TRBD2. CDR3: CASSLLAGGRETQYF. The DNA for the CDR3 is TGTGCCAGCAGTTTATTAGCGGGGGGCCGGGAGACCCAGTACTTC.